Below are 31 T cell receptor beta chains sequenced from a single sample in a study of blood T cell repertoires in COVID-19. TCRdb's copy holds only in-frame clones and misses some; the assay was immunoSEQ multiplex PCR. The top ten hold roughly 2.2% of the sample, which has under 200,000 clones, about 85% seen once. The sequenced sample was peripheral blood. The receptors were sampled from a man between 70 and 80 years old with active or convalescent COVID-19.

The gene calls are TRBV30 and TRBJ2-7, with 7 bases aligning to TRBD1. Germline CDR1 and CDR2: GTSNPN and SVGIG (reference sequence). V was clipped by 4 bases and J by 2 bases; unmatched bases: 8. The CDR3 extends over 14 amino acids. DNA of the CDR3: TGTGCCTGGAACTTACAGGGGCCCGCCTACGAGCAGTACTTC. Residues: CAWNLQGPAYEQYF.

V gene TRBV28 combines with J gene TRBJ2-5; no firm D call. V lost 4 bases and J lost 5, with 5 bases in between. Germline loops: CDR1 MDHEN, CDR2 SYDVKM. This CDR3 has 11 residues. In DNA form, the CDR3 reads TGTGCCAGCAGTTACCGGGAGACCCAGTACTTC. This sequence encodes CASSYRETQYF.

The count of this clone is one. The rearrangement joins TRBV2 to TRBJ2-6; TRBD2 matches 7 bases. The length of the CDR3 is 15 residues. The ends lost 7 bases at V and 2 bases at J; junction bases unmatched: 5. Germline V lookup: CDR1 SNHLY, CDR2 FYNNEI. The CDR3 nucleotides read TGTGCCAGCACAAGGGGAGGGGCTGGGGCCAACGTCCTGACTTTC. Its protein is CASTRGGAGANVLTF.

The rearrangement uses TRBV5-5 and TRBJ2-2; the D is unclear. Trimming took 5 bases from V and 4 from J, leaving 6 bases between them. Germline loops: CDR1 SGHKS, CDR2 YYEKEE (reference sequence). This CDR3 is built from 12 residues. As DNA, the CDR3 is TGTGCCAGCAGTCCTATCACCGGGGAGCTGTTTTTT. Translated: CASSPITGELFF.

The chain recombines TRBV7-9 with TRBJ2-1; possible D gene TRBD1, 5 bases. Germline CDR1 SEHNR, CDR2 FQNEAQ (reference sequence). The CDR3 is 12 residues long. V lost 2 bases and J lost 11, with 10 bases in between. The DNA for the CDR3 is TGTGCCAGCAGCTTACAGGGCACCAAGCAGTTCTTC. Encoded protein: CASSLQGTKQFF.

The J gene is TRBJ2-1, the V gene TRBV5-6, with a possible D match to TRBD1 (6 bases). The CDR3 loop spans 12 amino acids. In germline, CDR1 is SGHDT, CDR2 YYEEEE. Trimming shortened V by 7 bases and J by 6 bases, and 11 bases separated the two germline ends. The chain's CDR3 is CASAGARNEQFF. CDR3 coding DNA: TGTGCCAGCGCAGGGGCTCGCAATGAGCAGTTCTTC.

The CDR3 DNA sequence: TGTGCCAGCAGCCAACAATATGGCTACACCTTC. Translating gives CASSQQYGYTF. The rearrangement uses TRBV3-1 (or the pseudogene TRBV3-2) and TRBJ1-2; D is unresolved. CDR3 length: 11 residues. Trimming shortened V by 2 bases and J by 5 bases, and 3 bases separated the two germline ends. Germline V gives CDR1 LGHDT, CDR2 YNNKEL (reference sequence).

The chain combines TRBV4-3 with TRBJ2-1; TRBD2 matches at 10 bases. J gave up 12 bases and V 1 base, and 12 bases lay outside the gene matches. CDR3 length: 16 residues. Germline V CDR1 and CDR2: LGHNA, YSLEER. This chain's CDR3 is CASSQAPPMASGGQFF. CDR3 bases: TGCGCCAGCAGCCAAGCTCCGCCCATGGCTAGCGGGGGGCAGTTCTTC.

The J gene is TRBJ2-7, the V gene TRBV28; a possible D gene is TRBD2 (5 bases). The germline V gene has CDR1 MDHEN and CDR2 SYDVKM. The CDR3 is 14 amino acids. The V and J ends lost 5 bases and 5 bases respectively, with 16 bases between them. CDR3 region: CASSPDWPRHEQYF. As DNA, the CDR3 is TGTGCCAGCAGTCCGGACTGGCCCAGGCACGAGCAGTACTTC.

The chain combines TRBV19 with TRBJ1-1, with 9 nucleotides matching TRBD1. The CDR3 totals 15 residues. The junction had 7 bases not matched to a gene; V was cut back by 4 bases and J by 4 bases. Germline assignment: CDR1 LNHDA and CDR2 SQIVND (reference sequence). In DNA form, the CDR3 reads TGTGCCAGTAGTACTCCCCGACAGGGGGGCACTGAAGCTTTCTTT. Protein sequence: CASSTPRQGGTEAFF. Full variable domain (outside the CDR3, taken from reference TRBV19 and TRBJ1-1): DGGITQSPKYLFRKEGQNVTLSCEQNLNHDAMYWYRQDPGQGLRLIYYSQIVNDFQKGDIAEGYSVSREKKESFPLTVTSAQKNPTAFYLCASSTPRQGGTEAFFGQGTRLTVV.

The rearrangement uses TRBV4-2 and TRBJ1-4; maybe TRBD1 (5 bases). This CDR3 region has 16 residues. The V end was cut by 0 bases, the J end by 4 bases, with 12 bases between. Germline values: CDR1 LGHNA, CDR2 YNFKEQ. The CDR3: CASSQEALQGNEKLFF. The CDR3 DNA reads TGTGCCAGCAGCCAAGAAGCCCTGCAGGGTAATGAAAAACTGTTTTTT.

The gene calls are TRBV3-1 (or the pseudogene TRBV3-2) and TRBJ1-6, with D maybe TRBD1 (5 bases). Germline V gene data show CDR1 as LGHDT and CDR2 as YNNKEL (reference sequence). This CDR3 contains 17 residues. Trimming removed 0 bases at V and 3 bases at J, with 12 bases between. Here the CDR3 reads CASSQEGAGFYNSPLHF. In DNA, the CDR3 is TGTGCCAGCAGCCAAGAAGGGGCAGGATTCTATAATTCACCCCTCCACTTT.

The J gene is TRBJ1-6, the V gene TRBV6-5; D perhaps matches TRBD1 (6 bases). This CDR3 region has 15 residues. V lost 6 bases, J lost 7 bases, and 16 bases lay in between. Germline CDR1 is MNHEY and CDR2 is SVGAGI. DNA of the CDR3: TGTGCCAGCAGCCAAACCCAGGGGCAAAATTCACCCCTCCACTTT. Its translation is CASSQTQGQNSPLHF.

The chain joins TRBV19 to TRBJ1-3; the D gene is possibly TRBD1 (5 bases). Germline-derived CDR1 and CDR2 are LNHDA and SQIVND (reference sequence). V was trimmed by 8 bases and J by 4 bases, leaving 15 bases between them. This CDR3 has 14 residues. The CDR3: CASRQGHSGNTIYF. The CDR3 nucleotides are TGTGCCAGTCGCCAGGGTCATTCCGGAAACACCATATATTTT.

This clone came up a few times. The chain carries TRBV5-1 and TRBJ2-2, with 9 positions matching TRBD1. J was trimmed by 6 bases and V by 4 bases; bases with no gene match: 13. The CDR3 covers 17 residues. In germline, CDR1 is SGHRS, CDR2 YFSETQ. CDR3 DNA: TGCGCCAGCAGCCTCGGGACAGGGAATGTATTCGCCGGGGAGCTGTTTTTT. Protein product: CASSLGTGNVFAGELFF.

The gene calls are TRBV28 and TRBJ1-3; 8 bases line up with TRBD1. CDR3 length: 17 residues. Trimming at V came to 3 bases and at J to 2 bases, leaving 9 bases not matched to a gene. Germline lookup yields CDR1 MDHEN and CDR2 SYDVKM. CDR3: CASSLRDRLRAGNTIYF. The CDR3, as DNA: TGTGCCAGCAGTTTGCGGGACAGGTTAAGAGCTGGAAACACCATATATTTT.

This clone was seen a single time. The V gene is TRBV2, the J gene TRBJ1-2; 10 bases map to TRBD1. V lost 7 bases to trimming and J lost 2 bases; unmatched junction nucleotides: 4. The CDR3 contains 14 residues. The germline V gene encodes CDR1 SNHLY and CDR2 FYNNEI. CDR3 amino acids: CASKWTGGNYGYTF. In DNA form, the CDR3 reads TGTGCCAGCAAATGGACAGGGGGAAACTATGGCTACACCTTC. Looking up the rest from reference TRBV2 and TRBJ1-2 gives the full variable domain: EPEVTQTPSHQVTQMGQEVILRCVPISNHLYFYWYRQILGQKVEFLVSFYNNEISEKSEIFDDQFSVERPDGSNFTLKIRSTKLEDSAMYFCASKWTGGNYGYTFGSGTRLTVV.

This sequence joins TRBV4-1 and TRBJ2-1, with TRBD2 matching 15 bases. In germline, CDR1 is MGHRA, CDR2 YSYEKL. After removal of 2 bases from V and 7 bases from J, the junction contained 6 bases not matched to a gene. This CDR3 spans 17 amino acids. The CDR3 region has the DNA TGCGCCAGCAGCCAACCGGGACTAGCGGGAGGATCGAATGAGCAGTTCTTC. Its protein product is CASSQPGLAGGSNEQFF.

V is TRBV4-1 and J is TRBJ2-6, with D perhaps matching TRBD2 (6 bases). The germline gives CDR1 MGHRA, CDR2 YSYEKL. V dropped 3 bases and J dropped 0 bases, with 12 bases sitting between them. There are 17 residues in the CDR3. Here the CDR3 reads CASSQGLRDSGANVLTF. In nucleotides, the CDR3 is TGCGCCAGCAGCCAGGGACTTCGTGACTCTGGGGCCAACGTCCTGACTTTC.

The gene calls are TRBV9 and TRBJ1-2, with unresolved D. The CDR3 runs 14 residues. CDR1 is SGDLS, CDR2 YYNGEE, per germline. The V end lost 2 bases, the J end lost 4 bases, and 12 bases lay between the germline ends. The CDR3 DNA is TGTGCCAGCAGCGTCCGGGAGGTCGGCTATGGCTACACCTTC. The encoded protein is CASSVREVGYGYTF. The variable domain in full, with the rest retrieved from reference TRBV9 and TRBJ1-2, is DSGVTQTPKHLITATGQRVTLRCSPRSGDLSVYWYQQSLDQGLQFLIQYYNGEERAKGNILERFSAQQFPDLHSELNLSSLELGDSALYFCASSVREVGYGYTFGSGTRLTVV.

In this sample, this clone turned up a few times. The CDR3 DNA reads TGTGCCAGCAGTCTAACCCGGACAGGGATGATCTATGGCTACACCTTC. Its protein is CASSLTRTGMIYGYTF. V usage is TRBV27 and J usage is TRBJ1-2; 8 nucleotides agree with TRBD1. V was clipped by 5 bases and J by 4 bases; unmatched bases: 12. The germline V gene has CDR1 MNHEY and CDR2 SMNVEV (reference sequence). The CDR3 extends over 16 amino acids.

The rearrangement joins TRBV9 to TRBJ1-1; perhaps TRBD1 as D (5 bases). CDR1 SGDLS and CDR2 YYNGEE come from the germline V gene. Trimming pared 1 base from V and 4 bases from J, leaving 11 bases between. This CDR3 spans 14 amino acids. The CDR3 coding sequence is TGTGCCAGCAGCGTATCTCAGGGAGGCACTGAAGCTTTCTTT. As protein: CASSVSQGGTEAFF.

V and J are TRBV19 and TRBJ1-1, with TRBD1 matching 8 bases. In germline, CDR1 is LNHDA, CDR2 SQIVND (reference sequence). The CDR3 has 12 residues. With V trimmed by 1 base and J by 11 bases, 3 bases remained unmatched. The CDR3 region has the DNA TGTGCCAGTAGTATAGCACGGGACAGGGCTTTCTTT. It codes for CASSIARDRAFF.

The chain is built from TRBV19 and TRBJ2-5; 7 nucleotides line up with TRBD1. In germline, CDR1 is LNHDA, CDR2 SQIVND (reference sequence). This CDR3 contains 14 residues. V trimming: 8 bases; J trimming: 5 bases; junction bases outside the gene matches: 11. CDR3 sequence: CASAEGQGQETQYF. For the CDR3, the DNA is TGTGCCAGTGCCGAGGGCCAGGGACAGGAGACCCAGTACTTC.

V gene TRBV4-3 combines with J gene TRBJ1-3, with D possibly TRBD1 on 5 matching bases. V was shortened by 1 base and J by 8 bases, with 12 bases between the two germline ends. CDR3 size: 14 residues. Looked up from germline, CDR1 is LGHNA and CDR2 is YSLEER. The CDR3 DNA reads as TGCGCCAGCAGCCAAGTTTCTACGGGGGACACCATATATTTT. Translating gives CASSQVSTGDTIYF.

This chain connects TRBV7-6 to TRBJ2-2; 7 bases are shared with TRBD1. Per the germline V gene, CDR1 is SGHVS and CDR2 is FNYEAQ. The CDR3 runs 14 residues. The V segment lost 6 bases and the J segment 4 bases; nucleotides outside the gene matches: 5. DNA for the CDR3: TGTGCCAGCAGTACATACAGGGGCACCGGGGAGCTGTTTTTT. Translated: CASSTYRGTGELFF.

The chain's CDR3 is CASSVGAGGYHEQYF. The DNA for the CDR3 is TGTGCCAGCAGCGTAGGGGCGGGAGGGTACCACGAGCAGTACTTC. V and J are TRBV9 and TRBJ2-7, with 9 bases lining up with TRBD2. V was pared by 0 bases and J by 5 bases, with 6 bases of the junction left unmatched. This CDR3 has 15 amino acids. The V gene's germline CDR1 is SGDLS and CDR2 YYNGEE.

This clone was observed a handful of times. The chain carries TRBV5-1 and TRBJ2-1; TRBD1 is a possible D gene (6 bases). Germline V CDR1 and CDR2: SGHRS, YFSETQ. The CDR3 is made up of 13 amino acids. Trimming removed 0 bases from V and 5 bases from J, with 6 bases in between. Here the CDR3 reads CASSLGTDNEQFF. In DNA form, the CDR3 reads TGCGCCAGCAGCTTGGGGACAGACAATGAGCAGTTCTTC. Looking up the rest from reference TRBV5-1 and TRBJ2-1 gives the full variable domain: KAGVTQTPRYLIKTRGQQVTLSCSPISGHRSVSWYQQTPGQGLQFLFEYFSETQRNKGNFPGRFSGRQFSNSRSEMNVSTLELGDSALYLCASSLGTDNEQFFGPGTRLTVL.

The genes are TRBV28 and TRBJ2-5, with 9 bases identical to TRBD1. Germline lookup yields CDR1 MDHEN and CDR2 SYDVKM. The CDR3 consists of 16 residues. J gave up 1 base and V 4 bases, and 7 bases lay outside the gene matches. The CDR3 spells CASSWRGQGFQETQYF. The CDR3 DNA reads as TGTGCCAGCAGTTGGCGGGGACAGGGATTCCAAGAGACCCAGTACTTC.

The rearrangement joins TRBV29-1 to TRBJ1-1; 10 nucleotides line up with TRBD1. Looked up from germline, CDR1 is SQVTM and CDR2 is ANQGSEA. Trimming cost V 0 bases and J 3 bases; bases outside gene matches: 13. The CDR3 is 18 residues long. This CDR3 reads CSVEDLRGWDRGDTEAFF. The CDR3 DNA is TGCAGCGTTGAAGATCTTCGGGGGTGGGACAGGGGAGACACTGAAGCTTTCTTT.

V gene TRBV15 combines with J gene TRBJ2-2; 10 bases are shared with TRBD1. The CDR3 sequence is 17 residues long. The junction had 6 bases not matched to a gene; V was cut back by 0 bases and J by 5 bases. The germline gives CDR1 LNHNV, CDR2 YYDKDF (reference sequence). The CDR3 nucleotides read TGTGCCACCAGCAGAGATGTCCGGACAGGGGGGACCGGGGAGCTGTTTTTT. Protein sequence: CATSRDVRTGGTGELFF.